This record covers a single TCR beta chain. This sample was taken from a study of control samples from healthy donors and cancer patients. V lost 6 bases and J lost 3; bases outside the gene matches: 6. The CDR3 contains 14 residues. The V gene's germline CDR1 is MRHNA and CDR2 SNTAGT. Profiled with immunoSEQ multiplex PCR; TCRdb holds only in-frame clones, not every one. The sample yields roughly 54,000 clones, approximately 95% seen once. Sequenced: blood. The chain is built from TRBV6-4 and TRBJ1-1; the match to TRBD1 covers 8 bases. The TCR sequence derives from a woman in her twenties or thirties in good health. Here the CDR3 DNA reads TGTGCCAGCAGACGACAGGGGTCGGACACTGAAGCTTTCTTT. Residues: CASRRQGSDTEAFF.